Included here is one TCR beta chain sequence, with context. The target antigen is unknown. The data were taken from a study of somatic mutations in cytotoxic T cells in rheumatoid arthritis. Background on the study: Peripheral blood samples of roughly 30 ml EDTA were taken from patients directly after diagnosis and before treatment.

From germline, CDR1 is SGHVS and CDR2 FNYEAQ. V shed 2 bases and J 4 bases; nucleotides not matched to a gene: 13. The CDR3 sequence is 18 residues long. TCRdb's copy holds only in-frame clones and misses some; the assay was immunoSEQ multiplex PCR. The repertoire holds more than 2,000 clones, with around 83% as singletons. Notes on the study in general: Relative to age-matched healthy controls, rheumatoid arthritis patients did not differ significantly in CD8+ T-cell clonality. There were about an eighth of the 65 patients in whom the largest CD8+ clone exceeded 20% of CD8+ cells. Greater age accompanied higher CD8+ clonality in rheumatoid arthritis patients, a pattern that was absent in healthy controls.

This sequence joins TRBV7-6 and TRBJ2-3; 9 positions agree with TRBD1. This receptor was obtained from a man aged 60 to 75 with rheumatoid arthritis. The sequenced sample consisted of CD8+ T cells sorted from blood. CDR3 bases: TGTGCCAGCAGCTTATGGGCCTGGGGACAGGGACGGGCAGATACGCAGTATTTT. Protein product: CASSLWAWGQGRADTQYF. The full variable domain, rest sourced from reference TRBV7-6 and TRBJ2-3, is GAGVSQSPRYKVTKRGQDVALRCDPISGHVSLYWYRQALGQGPEFLTYFNYEAQQDKSGLPNDRFSAERPEGSISTLTIQRTEQRDSAMYRCASSLWAWGQGRADTQYFGPGTRLTVL.